A single TCR beta chain is shown here with its context. The target of this receptor is not known. In this CDR3 the conserved last residue, phenylalanine or tryptophan, is missing, so a read error is likely. These data belong to a study of CD8+CD57+ T cells in acquired aplastic anemia (dated by TCRdb to 2016 to 2019). In terms of the full investigation: On average, sorted CD4+ and CD8+ cells yielded around 3.5 ug of extracted DNA, with a range of roughly 0.18 to 27.4 ug. CD8+CD57+ expansion was defined as a frequency above the mean frequency observed in healthy subjects.

The study at large found these results: CD8+ Simpson's diversity did not differ significantly between patients and healthy controls (P=0.060). Nearly 30 CD8+ CDR3 sequences were found in both patients and controls but appeared to be highly expressed in patients and within the immunodominant clones of the patients.

The patients picked for sequencing were ones in whom flow cytometry had shown an expansion of CD8+CD57+ cells. Every patient had severe acquired aplastic anemia, diagnosed using the International Study of Aplastic Anemia and Agranulocytosis and Camitta criteria. No therapy had been received by the patients at the time of blood sampling. In the study, sorted CD4+ and CD8+ blood T cells from patients with severe aplastic anemia and from healthy subjects underwent deep sequencing of TCR repertoires. Patients were enrolled in the USA under clinicaltrials.gov protocols 00001620, 01623167, 00001397, 00071045, 00081523 and 00961064. Ficoll-Paque density gradient centrifugation was used to isolate peripheral blood mononuclear cells. CD4+ and CD8+ T cells were sorted by FACS or magnetic beads before DNA extraction. Genomic DNA served as template for TCR beta VDJ combination and CDR3 sequence profiling. An Illumina HiSeq 2000 was used for TCR repertoire sequencing. In the original analysis: Repertoires were assessed using TRBV/TRBJ rearrangement plots, CDR3 size and DJ length profiles, and Simpson's diversity index. Whichever DNA sequence was most abundant in the deep sequencing data was defined as the immunodominant clone. CDR3 amino acid sequences were checked for sharing between subjects and were compared against published repertoires and the VDJdb database. The raw public reads went through TCRdb reprocessing: fastp at Q25, MiXCR clone calling, in-frame beta chains kept. Under each unique CDR3 protein, matching rows form one entry showing the most common genes and DNA. The V and J calls shown here were made by TCRdb, not taken from the authors' results. The sample profile shows approximately 170,000 distinct CDR3 sequences; roughly half of them were found once. Around 3.2% of the sample comes from the top ten.

Input material: sorted CD4+, CD8+, or CD8+CD57+ T cells (not recorded which) from PBMCs. This receptor was taken from a human donor with aplastic anemia.

CDR3 reads: CASSIGAGNQPQHS. The DNA is as follows: TGTGCCAGTAGTATTGGGGCGGGCAATCAGCCCCAGCATTCT. Here the chain combines TRBV19 and TRBJ1-5, with a tentative D gene TRBD1 over 5 matching bases. V gives up 3 bases and J gives up 2 bases, and the segment between their germline ends measures 8 bases. Taken from the germline V gene (reference sequence), the CDR1 and CDR2 loops are LNHDA and SQIVND. From its first to its last residue, the CDR3 has 14 amino acids. Kept here is only the CDR3 DNA, which spans 42 bases and is read in frame from base 1.